The sequence of this T cell receptor beta chain was determined in a study of vaccination and CD4 T cells after COVID-19. On the study more broadly: Convalescent donors totaled six males and four females, including two who were Hispanic. Sampling after COVID took place at a median of about 98 days (range 35 to 161) following diagnosis. Study observations and caveats: When vaccine-specific clones from convalescent patients were examined, 304 of 307 were spike mono-reactive. Convalescent patients displayed a median 86.3% of reactive clones emerging only post-vaccination.

V was cut by 6 bases and J by 4 bases, with 12 bases left in between. CDR1 MNHEY and CDR2 SMNVEV come from the germline V gene (reference sequence). CDR3 length equals 14 residues. TCRdb passed the PCR reads through MiXCR, listing each CDR3 protein once. Of 20,000 or so distinct CDR3 sequences detected, about three fifths appear once; the ten largest clones hold about 1.1%. Note on this clonotype: Its antigen is unidentified.

This receptor was taken from a human donor who had recovered from COVID-19. V usage is TRBV27 and J usage is TRBJ1-4; TRBD1 is a possible D gene (5 bases). Sequenced here: CD4+ T cells from blood, sampled before SARS-CoV-2 vaccination. The CDR3 nucleotides read TGTGCCAGCAGCTACGGGGGATTTAATGAAAAACTGTTTTTT. This encodes CASSYGGFNEKLFF. The full variable domain, completed using reference TRBV27 and TRBJ1-4, is EAQVTQNPRYLITVTGKKLTVTCSQNMNHEYMSWYRQDPGLGLRQIYYSMNVEVTDKGDVPEGYKVSRKEKRNFPLILESPSPNQTSLYFCASSYGGFNEKLFFGSGTQLSVL.